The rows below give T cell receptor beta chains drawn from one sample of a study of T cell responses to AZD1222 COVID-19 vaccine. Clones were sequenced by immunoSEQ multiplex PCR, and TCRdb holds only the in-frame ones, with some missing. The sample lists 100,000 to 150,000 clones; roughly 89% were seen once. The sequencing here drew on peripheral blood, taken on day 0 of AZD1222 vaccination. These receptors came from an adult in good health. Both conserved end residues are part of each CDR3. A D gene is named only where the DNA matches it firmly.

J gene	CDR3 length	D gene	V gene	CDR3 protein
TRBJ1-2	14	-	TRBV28	CASSAGGAGDGYTF
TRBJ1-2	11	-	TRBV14	CASSQDGGYTF
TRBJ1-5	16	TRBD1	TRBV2	CASRDLDRVSNQPQHF
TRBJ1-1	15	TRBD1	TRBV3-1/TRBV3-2	CASSQDRGRRTEAFF
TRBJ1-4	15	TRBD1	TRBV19	CASSTRDRAEEKLFF
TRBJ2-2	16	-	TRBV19	CASSIVAGMNTGELFF
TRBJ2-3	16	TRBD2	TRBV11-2	CASSPQRGGSTDTQYF
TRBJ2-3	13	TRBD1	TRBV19	CASSPQGADTQYF
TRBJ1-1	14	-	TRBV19	CASRPSSLNTEAFF
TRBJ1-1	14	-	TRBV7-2	CASGRRAMNTEAFF
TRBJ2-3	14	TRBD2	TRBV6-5	CASSRLTSGDTQYF
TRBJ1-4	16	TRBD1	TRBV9	CASSVGPTGGQEKLFF
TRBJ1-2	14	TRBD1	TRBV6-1	CASREGGSNYGYTF
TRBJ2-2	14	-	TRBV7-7	CASSLGSSTGELFF
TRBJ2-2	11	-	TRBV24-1	CAVGYSGELFF
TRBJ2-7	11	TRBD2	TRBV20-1	CSAKTSHEQYF
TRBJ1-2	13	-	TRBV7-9	CASSSGTHYGYTF
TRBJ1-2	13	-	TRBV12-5	CASGASQVGGYTF
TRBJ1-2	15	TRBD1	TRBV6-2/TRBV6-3	CASSYDRGSNYGYTF
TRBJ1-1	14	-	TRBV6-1	CASSELRQNTEAFF
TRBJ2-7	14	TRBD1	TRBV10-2	CASKQTGGIYEQYF
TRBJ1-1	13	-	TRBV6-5	CASSYWQDTEAFF
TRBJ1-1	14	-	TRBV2	CASIAKTSNTEAFF
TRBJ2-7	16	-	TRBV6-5	CASSYLPPDRIYEQYF
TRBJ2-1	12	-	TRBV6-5	CASSYSVGEQFF
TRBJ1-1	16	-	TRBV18	CASSPRGGVVNTEAFF
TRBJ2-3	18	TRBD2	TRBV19	CASNPAGLAGGLPDTQYF
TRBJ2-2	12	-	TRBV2	CASRPGAGELFF
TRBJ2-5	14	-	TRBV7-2	CASSPLVGRETQYF
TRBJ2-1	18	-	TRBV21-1	CASTNSRGKGVYNNEQFF
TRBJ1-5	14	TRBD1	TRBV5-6	CASSLRAGGEPQHF
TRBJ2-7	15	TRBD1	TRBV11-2	CASSLNRQGGNEQYF
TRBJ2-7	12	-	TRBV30	CALESENYEQYF
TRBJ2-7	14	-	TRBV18	CASSPPTSSYEQYF
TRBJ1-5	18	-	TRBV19	CASSISAPGRLSNQPQHF
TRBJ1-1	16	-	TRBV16	CASSHTPQGVLAEAFF
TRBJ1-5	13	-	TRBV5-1	CASSLWGGQPQHF
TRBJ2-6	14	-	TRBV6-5	CASSQGSGANVLTF
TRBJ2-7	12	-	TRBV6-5	CATAQGAYEQYF
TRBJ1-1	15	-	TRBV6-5	CASSSHRTGQTEAFF